This entry lists 30 T cell receptor beta chains sequenced from one sample in a study of cytomegalovirus exposure and HLA in healthy donors. PCR primers comprised 60 Vbeta and 13 Jbeta primers. Some clones are missing from TCRdb's copy, which holds only in-frame ones; the method was immunoSEQ multiplex PCR. The table has about 150,000 clones, almost 85% seen once. Sequencing input: PBMCs. The receptors come from a man aged 25-40 years in good health and CMV-seropositive.

This chain uses TRBV6-5 with TRBJ2-1, with TRBD2 identical over 7 bases. Unmatched junction bases numbered 2, after V lost 0 bases and J lost 3 bases. This CDR3 has 15 residues. CDR1 and CDR2 (germline): MNHEY, SVGAGI. In nucleotides, the CDR3 is TGTGCCAGCAGTTACTCGACTAGCAGCTACAATGAGCAGTTCTTC. Translated: CASSYSTSSYNEQFF.

The genes are TRBV4-3 and TRBJ2-5; D is possibly TRBD1 (6 bases). This CDR3 spans 14 amino acids. Trimming shortened V by 0 bases and J by 6 bases, and 11 bases separated the two germline ends. CDR1 is LGHNA and CDR2 is YSLEER in the germline V gene. CDR3 sequence (DNA): TGCGCCAGCAGCCAAGATGACAGGAGAAAGACCCAGTACTTC. Protein sequence: CASSQDDRRKTQYF.

This chain links TRBV15 with TRBJ2-5; no clear D. Germline CDR1 reads LNHNV; CDR2 reads YYDKDF (reference sequence). The CDR3 length is 14 residues. Between the trimmed V and J ends, which lost 1 base and 5 bases, there was a span of 11 bases. The CDR3 sequence is CATSRGVTRETQYF. The CDR3 DNA reads TGTGCCACCAGCAGAGGCGTGACGCGGGAGACCCAGTACTTC.

V is TRBV27 and J is TRBJ2-1, with 12 bases that match TRBD2. The CDR3 runs 14 residues. The germline CDR1 and CDR2 sequences are MNHEY and SMNVEV (reference sequence). V trimming: 7 bases; J trimming: 8 bases; junction bases outside the gene matches: 6. CDR3 in amino acids: CASKTSGRSDEQFF. DNA for the CDR3: TGTGCCAGCAAGACTAGCGGGAGAAGCGATGAGCAGTTCTTC.

This sequence joins TRBV6-5 and TRBJ2-5; 9 bases align to TRBD1. Germline V gives CDR1 MNHEY, CDR2 SVGAGI. J lost 2 bases, V lost 4 bases, and 2 bases had no gene match. This CDR3 is built from 14 residues. In DNA, the CDR3 is TGTGCCAGCAGTTTTGGGACAGGGCAAGAGACCCAGTACTTC. It codes for CASSFGTGQETQYF.

This clone was recorded a few times. This chain connects TRBV11-2 to TRBJ2-7; weak D call: TRBD2 (6 bases). The CDR3 consists of 14 residues. CDR1 is SGHAT, CDR2 FQNNGV, per germline. V lost 0 bases to trimming and J lost 6 bases, with 12 bases between them. CDR3 residues: CASSLERLVPEQYF. In DNA, the CDR3 is TGTGCCAGCAGCTTAGAAAGACTAGTTCCCGAGCAGTACTTC.

This clone was observed a handful of times. This chain connects TRBV6-4 to TRBJ2-3; 10 nucleotides agree with TRBD1. This CDR3 is built from 14 residues. Germline CDR1 is MRHNA and CDR2 is SNTAGT. Losses at the gene ends were 2 bases for V and 4 bases for J; bases not matched to a gene: 0. CDR3 sequence reads: CASSDGQGADTQYF. The CDR3 bases are TGTGCCAGCAGTGACGGACAGGGGGCAGATACGCAGTATTTT.

This clone appeared a few times. The rearrangement joins TRBV28 to TRBJ2-7; 7 positions agree with TRBD1. Per the germline V gene, CDR1 is MDHEN and CDR2 is SYDVKM. CDR3 length equals 15 residues. V lost 1 base and J lost 4; bases outside the gene matches: 7. This CDR3 is CASSLSLRQGYEQYF. CDR3 nucleotides: TGTGCCAGCAGTTTATCCTTGAGACAGGGTTACGAGCAGTACTTC.

The gene calls are TRBV5-1 and TRBJ2-3; tentatively, D is TRBD1 (6 bases). The CDR3 totals 14 residues. Trimming stripped 2 bases from V and 6 bases from J, with 13 bases between. Germline-derived CDR1 and CDR2 are SGHRS and YFSETQ. The CDR3 coding sequence is TGCGCCAGCAGCTTAGAACAGGGCTGGGATACGCAGTATTTT. Translating gives CASSLEQGWDTQYF. The full variable domain, completed using reference TRBV5-1 and TRBJ2-3, is KAGVTQTPRYLIKTRGQQVTLSCSPISGHRSVSWYQQTPGQGLQFLFEYFSETQRNKGNFPGRFSGRQFSNSRSEMNVSTLELGDSALYLCASSLEQGWDTQYFGPGTRLTVL.

This clone was counted only a few times. Other nucleotide sequences from this sample produce the same CDR3. The CDR3 DNA reads as TGTGCCAGCATTCCTATCTTAGGGGAGCTGTTTTTT. Translation gives CASIPILGELFF. The chain couples TRBV2 to TRBJ2-2; no firm D call. CDR1 and CDR2 from the germline V gene are SNHLY and FYNNEI. V lost 7 bases to trimming and J lost 8 bases, with 11 bases between them. There are 12 residues in the CDR3.

This sequence joins TRBV6-1 and TRBJ2-7, with D perhaps TRBD1 (6 bases). The V and J ends lost 1 base and 2 bases respectively, with 15 bases between them. The CDR3 is 16 amino acids. The germline V gene has CDR1 MNHNS and CDR2 SASEGT. The CDR3, as DNA: TGTGCCAGCAGTGAAGAGCCCTGGGACACTACCTACGAGCAGTACTTC. It specifies CASSEEPWDTTYEQYF.

The chain uses TRBV5-8 and TRBJ2-3, with TRBD2 as a possible D gene (6 bases). V was cut by 4 bases and J by 5 bases, with 17 bases left in between. From germline, CDR1 is SGHTS and CDR2 YDEGEE. CDR3 size: 15 residues. CDR3 region: CASSPSGSGGDTQYF. The DNA for the CDR3 is TGTGCCAGCAGCCCTTCGGGTTCCGGGGGAGATACGCAGTATTTT.

V is TRBV19 and J is TRBJ2-5; 11 bases fit TRBD2. The V gene end was trimmed by 2 bases and the J gene end by 5 bases; junction bases not matched to a gene: 13. The CDR3 loop spans 18 amino acids. CDR1 LNHDA and CDR2 SQIVND come from the germline V gene (reference sequence). The CDR3 DNA is TGTGCCAGTAGTATATGGGGTAGCGGGAGGGCCGCCCGGGAGACCCAGTACTTC. It encodes CASSIWGSGRAARETQYF.

This clone was detected only a few times. V is TRBV5-1 and J is TRBJ2-6; D possibly corresponds to TRBD1 (6 bases). Germline CDR1 is SGHRS and CDR2 is YFSETQ. The ends were cut back, 4 bases at V and 0 bases at J, with 17 bases in the middle. There are 18 residues in the CDR3. The CDR3 DNA sequence: TGCGCCAGCAGCACGCTCAGGACAGCCCCCTCTGGGGCCAACGTCCTGACTTTC. Protein product: CASSTLRTAPSGANVLTF.

The chain combines TRBV11-2 with TRBJ1-6; D gene ambiguous. CDR3 length equals 16 residues. Per the germline V gene, CDR1 is SGHAT and CDR2 is FQNNGV. V lost 6 bases, J lost 3 bases, and 15 bases lay in between. The CDR3 bases are TGTGCCAGCAGTTTGGAGACCGCGGTCTATAATTCACCCCTCCACTTT. Translation gives CASSLETAVYNSPLHF.

The V call is TRBV7-2, the J call TRBJ1-2, with 8 bases aligning to TRBD1. V lost 4 bases to trimming and J lost 8 bases; unmatched junction nucleotides: 9. Germline loops: CDR1 SGHTA, CDR2 FQGNSA. The CDR3 has 14 residues. The CDR3 nucleotides read TGTGCCAGCAGCTACGTAGAGACAGGGGTAGGCTACACCTTC. This sequence encodes CASSYVETGVGYTF.

The chain links TRBV11-2 to TRBJ2-3, with D possibly matching TRBD1 (5 bases). This CDR3 is built from 14 residues. The V end lost 5 bases, the J end lost 4 bases, and 13 bases lay between the germline ends. The germline CDR1 and CDR2 sequences are SGHAT and FQNNGV. For the CDR3, the DNA is TGTGCCAGCAGCACAAAGGGGTATTCAGATACGCAGTATTTT. It codes for CASSTKGYSDTQYF.

This clone has more than one count but fewer than ten. The V gene is TRBV4-1, the J gene TRBJ2-3; TRBD1 agrees at 11 bases. This CDR3 contains 16 residues. V trimming: 4 bases; J trimming: 4 bases; junction bases outside the gene matches: 7. Germline CDR1 is MGHRA and CDR2 is YSYEKL. For the CDR3, the DNA is TGCGCCAGCAGCCGGGGGGACAGGGGGTCTCCAGATACGCAGTATTTT. Amino acid sequence: CASSRGDRGSPDTQYF.

The chain couples TRBV15 to TRBJ2-6; TRBD1 is a possible D gene (6 bases). Per germline, CDR1 LNHNV and CDR2 YYDKDF (reference sequence). The CDR3 contains 16 residues. Trimming removed 5 bases at V and 1 base at J, with 12 bases between. CDR3 in DNA: TGTGCCACCAGCGGTAATACAGGGTCTGGGGCCAACGTCCTGACTTTC. Its translation: CATSGNTGSGANVLTF.

The rearrangement links TRBV4-3 to TRBJ2-7; D may be TRBD1 (5 bases). CDR1 is LGHNA and CDR2 is YSLEER in the germline V gene. The CDR3 has 14 amino acids. With 0 bases removed from V and 2 bases from J, the gap between germline ends came to 8 bases. CDR3 sequence reads: CASSQDHRTYEQYF. Written as DNA, the CDR3 is TGCGCCAGCAGCCAAGATCACAGGACCTACGAGCAGTACTTC.

The V gene is TRBV28, the J gene TRBJ1-2, with 10 bases fitting TRBD1. Germline CDR1 MDHEN, CDR2 SYDVKM. With 6 bases clipped from V and 5 bases from J, the junction kept 6 bases outside the gene matches. This CDR3 is built from 14 residues. Here the CDR3 DNA reads TGTGCCAGCAGCGGACAGGGGGGGGTGTATGGCTACACCTTC. It encodes CASSGQGGVYGYTF.

The CDR3 region has the DNA TGTGCCAGCAGCGGGGACTATTGGGAGCAGTTCTTC. This codes for CASSGDYWEQFF. This chain uses TRBV7-2 with TRBJ2-1, with 7 bases that match TRBD2. J lost 10 bases, V lost 5 bases, and 5 bases had no gene match. The CDR3 runs to 12 residues. Germline values: CDR1 SGHTA, CDR2 FQGNSA.

This chain uses TRBV7-9 with TRBJ2-2; TRBD2 aligns across 7 bases. V lost 4 bases, J lost 6 bases, and 20 bases stayed unmatched. Germline CDR1 SEHNR, CDR2 FQNEAQ (reference sequence). The CDR3 is 19 residues long. The CDR3 here is CASSSPLPLQRGSPGELFF. CDR3 sequence (DNA): TGTGCCAGCAGCTCACCACTCCCCCTACAGCGGGGTAGTCCCGGGGAGCTGTTTTTT.

In the case of this clone: The germline gene is not matched at one end of the junction; a read error may be the cause. The chain is built from TRBV4-2 and TRBJ1-2; possibly TRBD1 for D (5 bases). Per the germline V gene, CDR1 is LGHNA and CDR2 is YNFKEQ. The CDR3 consists of 15 residues. Here the CDR3 reads CASSLMQLGDYGNTF. CDR3 nucleotide sequence: TGTGCCAGCAGCCTCATGCAACTTGGGGACTATGGCAACACCTTC.

The V call is TRBV18, the J call TRBJ1-5, with TRBD1 matching over 12 bases. The J segment lost 7 bases and the V segment lost 3 bases, leaving 7 bases of the junction unmatched. Germline values: CDR1 KGHSH, CDR2 LQKENI. This CDR3 is built from 16 residues. This CDR3 reads CASSPRDRGRSQPQHF. The CDR3, as DNA: TGTGCCAGCTCACCGAGGGACAGGGGGCGCAGCCAGCCCCAGCATTTT.

Regarding this clone: Germline is not matched at one junction end, which may reflect a read error. V and J are TRBV7-9 and TRBJ1-4; no clear D. CDR3 length equals 16 residues. Germline values: CDR1 SEHNR, CDR2 FQNEAQ (reference sequence). CDR3 in DNA: TGTTCCAGCAGCTTATATACCGGGGTGGCTAATGAAAAACTGTTTTTT. It codes for CSSSLYTGVANEKLFF.

The rearrangement uses TRBV11-3 and TRBJ2-1, with 7 bases fitting TRBD2. This CDR3 is 13 amino acids long. Per germline, CDR1 SGHNT and CDR2 YENEEA. The V segment lost 5 bases and the J segment 7 bases; nucleotides outside the gene matches: 5. CDR3 DNA sequence: TGTGCCAGCAGCCCCCGGGGAGGGAATGAGCAGTTCTTC. This codes for CASSPRGGNEQFF.

The genes are TRBV6-1 and TRBJ2-7; maybe TRBD1 (5 bases). Germline assignment: CDR1 MNHNS and CDR2 SASEGT. The V and J ends lost 3 bases and 7 bases respectively, with 13 bases between them. The CDR3 is 13 residues long. CDR3 sequence (DNA): TGTGCCAGCAGTGATTACAGGCTTGGGGAGCAGTACTTC. Translation: CASSDYRLGEQYF.

The chain recombines TRBV7-9 with TRBJ2-7, with 8 bases fitting TRBD1. Germline loops: CDR1 SEHNR, CDR2 FQNEAQ (reference sequence). The trim removed 5 bases at V and 1 base at J, leaving 7 bases unmatched. The length of the CDR3 is 15 residues. The CDR3 DNA reads as TGTGCCAGCAGCAGCCTCAGGGGGCCTTCCTACGAGCAGTACTTC. As protein: CASSSLRGPSYEQYF.

This chain uses TRBV10-2 with TRBJ1-2, with D tentatively TRBD1 (6 bases). Germline lookup yields CDR1 WSHSY and CDR2 SAAADI. V was trimmed by 5 bases and J by 3 bases, leaving 19 bases between them. This CDR3 region has 16 residues. This CDR3 is CASSPGGAGAHYGYTF. The CDR3 coding sequence is TGCGCCAGCAGTCCCGGGGGGGCAGGGGCACACTATGGCTACACCTTC.